This T cell receptor (beta chain) was observed in a study of MAIT cells during Salmonella Paratyphi A infection (dated by TCRdb to the late 2010s). For the wider study: Adult volunteers aged 18 to 60 ingested a single dose of 1-5x10^3 CFU of S. Paratyphi A strain NVGH308. Starting at diagnosis, the diagnosed volunteers took ciprofloxacin 500 mg twice daily for 14 days. On the study overall, not on this receptor specifically: MAIT TRBV usage was oligoclonal with a preference for TRBV20 and TRBV6, and infection appeared not to change this usage. A significant decrease in the space occupied by over-represented MAIT clonotypes was found from baseline to mid-infection (about 0.15 to 0.097), whereas no significant post-infection difference was found. More expansion or contraction among the top five MAIT clonotypes was shown in diagnosed volunteers than in healthy controls (roughly 0.56 versus 0.12), suggesting infection-driven repertoire reshaping. The availability of volunteer samples limited the sample sizes, but these sizes were considered adequate to detect differences between groups.

The intended sense of this specimen's time point label: before S. Paratyphi A challenge (baseline). Using flow cytometry, MAIT cells, defined as Valpha7.2+ CD161+ T cells, were identified and sorted. Over time, circulating MAIT cell TCRbeta repertoires were profiled in over five volunteers who came down with enteric fever following controlled oral challenge with live Salmonella Paratyphi A. Every diagnosed volunteer provided MAIT cell samples at three timepoints: pre-infection, mid-infection and post-infection. A diagnosis of enteric fever required Paratyphi A bacteremia and/or a persistent fever above 38 degrees C that lasted more than 12 hours. Infection was diagnosed in challenged volunteers between day 4 and day 7 after challenge. For RNA extraction, between about 4,500 and 10,000 MAIT cells per sample were sorted directly into RNAqueous-Micro lysis buffer. Lymphoprep gradient centrifugation was used to isolate peripheral blood mononuclear cells from blood samples and leukocyte cones. A BD FACSAria Fusion or BD FACSAria III sorter was used for cell sorting.

The method behind the library was 5' RACE. TCRbeta was amplified in two rounds of PCR using Phusion High-Fidelity polymerase, and the primers added sample-specific barcodes. TCRbeta libraries were generated by template-switch cDNA synthesis with SMARTScribe reverse transcriptase and a TRBC-specific primer. After barcoding, samples were pooled and then prepared using the NEBNext Ultra DNA Library Prep Kit for Illumina. Sequencing of the libraries took place on an Illumina MiSeq using the MiSeq reagent kit v2, 300 cycles. The original methods were these. Reads were demultiplexed by barcode with Jemultiplexer and were aligned with MiTCR using default parameters. VDJtools removed non-functional sequences, and clonotypes were defined by amino acid sequence, with clonotype frequencies based on assigned sequence reads. In the clonal space homeostasis analysis, clonotypes were binned by frequency as over-represented (0.05-1), large, medium and small. TCRdb reworked the public reads: Q25 trimming with fastp, MiXCR clone assembly, productive beta chains retained. For every CDR3 protein sequence, its rows merge into one entry that carries the most common genes and DNA. For this entry, the V and J calls and clone size follow TCRdb and not the study's own pipeline. Present in this sample are 1,000 or so distinct CDR3 sequences, around a quarter of which were seen just once. The ten top clones hold more than 45% of the sample.

This clonotype was recorded many times. No antigen is known for it. It has no much larger one-base neighbor in the sample; base qualities were not kept. CDR1 and CDR2 are read off the germline V gene as LGHNA and YNFKEQ. The CDR3, cysteine through phenylalanine, is 16 amino acids long. The only DNA kept is the CDR3, 48 bases in frame from the first base. At the junction V is shortened by 0 bases and J by 0 bases, with 6 bases in between. Recombination joined TRBV4-2 with TRBJ2-6; a confident D gene designation cannot be given. Sequenced here: MAIT cells from blood, sampled at the first sampling point of the challenge study. The receptor comes from a person aged 18 to 75 who was deliberately infected with Salmonella Paratyphi A in a paratyphoid fever challenge study. The CDR3 corresponds to CASSQDLTSGANVLTF. The base sequence is TGTGCCAGCAGCCAAGATCTAACCTCTGGGGCCAACGTCCTGACTTTC.